The text below deals with one T cell receptor beta chain. In this sample, this clonotype turned up many times. The clone's antigen remains unknown. No qualities accompany the bases; no much larger clone lies one base away. This sample is drawn from a study of T-cell reconstitution after alpha-beta-depleted transplantation in children listed by TCRdb under 2016. Concerning the study at large: Using TCR repertoire profiling, the study quantitatively followed how T-cell immune reconstitution unfolded in children after TCRalphabeta/CD19-depleted allogeneic hematopoietic cell transplantation.

Study-level results and caveats: About two months after transplant, the apparently early recovery of alphabetaT-cell counts reportedly depended on just several hundred clones that had expanded rapidly and came from non-depleted graft cells. Hyperexpanded clone frequencies declined over subsequent months; after one year, T-cell counts and TCRbeta diversity were mostly attributed to newly produced T cells. In some patients, the high TCRbeta diversity seen at day 60 was put down to recipient T cells and intrathymic progenitors that had survived conditioning.

What this sample's treatment or condition label stands for: allogeneic hematopoietic cell transplantation with graft depleted of TCRalphabeta T cells and CD19 B cells. Transplant recipients were children who received TCRalphabeta/CD19-depleted allogeneic hematopoietic cell grafts. The library was made by PCR. Sequencing was carried out with an Illumina HiSeq 2500. To normalize quantification of the TCRbeta repertoire, the TCR libraries were built with molecular barcoding that relied on unique molecular identifiers. TCRdb took the public reads, trimmed them with fastp at Q25, ran MiXCR for clone calling and kept in-frame beta chains. CDR3 protein sequences are deduplicated, and each keeps its most common genes and DNA. Present in this sample are some 200,000 distinct CDR3 sequences, around 9.9% of which were seen just once. In total, the top ten clones hold 28% of the sample. Sequencing was performed on PBMCs, taken before TCRalphabeta/CD19-depleted stem cell transplant. This TCR was sampled from a child less than two years old with acute myeloid leukemia, due to receive a stem cell transplant.

The nucleotides read TGCGCCAGCAGCGCCGCCGGGACAGGGGCCTACACCCCCACAGATACGCAGTATTTT. The encoded protein is CASSAAGTGAYTPTDTQYF. Rearrangement joined TRBV5-1 to TRBJ2-3, with 10 bases in between that match TRBD1. Trimmed from V: 4 bases; trimmed from J: 2 bases; junction bases lacking a gene match: 16. Reading the germline V gene gives CDR1 SGHRS and CDR2 YFSETQ. The CDR3 spans 19 residues, from the cysteine through the phenylalanine. CDR3 DNA is the only sequence kept; it has 57 bases, read in frame from the first base.